The source of this T cell receptor beta chain is a study of T cell repertoires in cytomegalovirus infection. Study as a whole: HLA-C-restricted CMV epitopes, recently identified, and well-studied HLA-B-restricted ones were used by the study. Signatures in public TCR beta sequences pointed to both CMV infection and matching HLA type.

TCRdb itself ran the reads through MiXCR, one entry per CDR3 protein. The sample comprises around 570,000 distinct CDR3 sequences, 40% of which are singletons, and more than 40% rests with the top ten. For this clonotype: No antigen is known for it.

Study outcomes and limitations: CMV-specific TCR beta clonotypes restricted by HLA-C dominated the ex vivo response. The study identified carriers of CMV plus the relevant HLA from cumulative public TCR beta family frequency.

Germline lookup yields CDR1 LNHDA and CDR2 SQIVND (reference sequence). The ends were cut back, 2 bases at V and 8 bases at J, with 7 bases in the middle. The CDR3 has 12 residues. This sequence was found in a human donor in good health (CMV status not recorded). Some clones in this sample may be carry-over from other donors' samples. The rearrangement joins TRBV19 to TRBJ2-1; D unclear. The starting material was cultured PBMCs, obtained from culture after CMV antigen stimulation. The CDR3 loop is CASSIMGYEQFF. The DNA for the CDR3 is TGTGCCAGTAGTATAATGGGTTATGAGCAGTTCTTC.